A selection of T cell receptor beta chains follows, all from one sample in a study of shared clonotypes between healthy human individuals. The method was immunoSEQ multiplex PCR; TCRdb's version includes in-frame clones alone and lacks a portion of them. Among over a million clones listed, about 76% were seen once. The material sequenced was memory CD4+ T cells sorted from blood. Receptors originate from a man aged 18 to 29 in good health. Both conserved end residues are part of each CDR3. A D gene is named only where the DNA matches it firmly. Not all rows give a size; the values are once, few, many and, for expanded clones, a class.

TRBJ1-5 | . | TRBV10-3 | TRBD1 | TGTGCCACCCGGACAGGGTCAACCAATCAGCCCCAGCATTTT | CATRTGSTNQPQHF
TRBJ1-4 | once | TRBV5-1 | . | TGCGCCAGCAGCTTGGCCCGGGGGATTGAGGAAAAACTGTTTTTT | CASSLARGIEEKLFF
TRBJ1-2 | once | TRBV6-5 | TRBD1 | TGTGCCAGCAGTTACGCGGGACAGGGTACCTATGGCTACACCTTC | CASSYAGQGTYGYTF
TRBJ2-3 | . | TRBV18 | TRBD2 | TGTGCCAGCTCCCTAGGGACTAGCGGGAGTGGCACAGATACGCAGTATTTT | CASSLGTSGSGTDTQYF
TRBJ1-6 | . | TRBV23-1 | TRBD1 | TGCGCCAGCAGTCTGGGACAGGGGTATAACGGGGGTTCACCCCTCCACTTT | CASSLGQGYNGGSPLHF
TRBJ2-7 | few | TRBV15 | TRBD1 | TGTGCCACCGTCTTCTACAGGGGTAAGAACGAGCAGTACTTC | CATVFYRGKNEQYF
TRBJ2-5 | . | TRBV7-6 | . | TGTGCCAGCAGCTTAGCGGGAGAGACCCAGTACTTC | CASSLAGETQYF
TRBJ1-4 | . | TRBV6-1 | . | TGTGCCAGCAGTGAGCCCAGGGGAGATACTAATGAAAAACTGTTTTTT | CASSEPRGDTNEKLFF
TRBJ1-3 | . | TRBV5-3 | TRBD1 | TGTGCCAGAAGCCCCCACCCAGGACAGGGACGCTCTGGAAACACCATATATTTT | CARSPHPGQGRSGNTIYF
TRBJ1-6 | . | TRBV18 | TRBD1 | TGTGCCAGCTCACCACCGTCAGGGGGCGAATATAATTCACCCCTCCACTTT | CASSPPSGGEYNSPLHF
TRBJ1-2 | . | TRBV5-4 | TRBD1 | TGTGCCAGCAGCATAGACAGGGATAATGGCTACACCTTC | CASSIDRDNGYTF
TRBJ2-5 | . | TRBV9 | . | TGTGCCAGCAGCGTAGCATCCCTCTTCCCAGAGACCCAGTACTTC | CASSVASLFPETQYF
TRBJ2-7 | . | TRBV2 | TRBD2 | TGTGCCAGCGGGAGGGGCTACGAGCAGTACTTC | CASGRGYEQYF
TRBJ1-5 | . | TRBV28 | TRBD1 | TGTGCCAGCAGTCCGGACAGGGTGTCTCAGCCCCAGCATTTT | CASSPDRVSQPQHF
TRBJ1-2 | few | TRBV15 | . | TGTGCCACCAGCAGAGATTTTAACTATGGCTACACCTTC | CATSRDFNYGYTF
TRBJ1-1 | few | TRBV19 | . | TGTGCCAGTAATTTCGTCGCCCTTCGCAGTGGAGCTTTCTTT | CASNFVALRSGAFF
TRBJ2-7 | . | TRBV10-2 | TRBD1 | TGCGCCAGTCACATAATACAGGGGTTCATGTCCTACGAGCAGTACTTC | CASHIIQGFMSYEQYF
TRBJ2-1 | . | TRBV2 | TRBD2 | TGTGCCAGCAGTGAAGAGGCGGGGGGTAACAATGAGCAGTTCTTC | CASSEEAGGNNEQFF
TRBJ2-7 | . | TRBV10-3 | . | TGTGCCATCAGTGGAACAGGGCGGGAGCAGTACTTC | CAISGTGREQYF
TRBJ1-2 | . | TRBV10-3 | . | TGTGCCATCAGTGCTGACCCTCTTTCCCGTAACTATGGCTACACCTTC | CAISADPLSRNYGYTF
TRBJ2-7 | . | TRBV7-6 | TRBD2 | TGTGCCAGCAGCTTAACAGCGGGAGGGCGCGAGCAGTACTTC | CASSLTAGGREQYF
TRBJ2-3 | . | TRBV19 | TRBD1 | TGTGCCAGTACCTTGGGGACAGGGGTAACAGATACGCAGTATTTT | CASTLGTGVTDTQYF